This T cell receptor beta chain is drawn from a study of OX40 agonist ivuxolimab in advanced cancers. Study summary: Age averaged 60 years (range roughly 23 to 79), and 82.7% were male. Partial responses occurred in three patients (one hepatocellular carcinoma, two cutaneous melanoma).

Study-wide findings and caveats: Also present in some nonresponders was a low level of normalized T-cell clonal expansion.

Assay: immunoSEQ multiplex PCR; the TCRdb copy retains only in-frame clones and omits some. Of nearly 80,000 clones listed, 90% are singletons. The CDR3 contains 15 residues. Looked up from germline, CDR1 is KGHSH and CDR2 is LQKENI. Unmatched junction bases numbered 5, after V lost 0 bases and J lost 4 bases. Of note for this clone: Antigen: not known.

The chain joins TRBV18 to TRBJ1-2; TRBD1 matches 7 bases. The TCR was taken from an adult with an advanced solid tumor such as melanoma, head and neck, liver or kidney cancer. The material was CD4+ or CD8+ T cells sorted from blood, obtained in a trial of the OX40 agonist ivuxolimab. CDR3 bases: TGTGCCAGCTCACCACCAACGACAGGGACCTATGGCTACACCTTC. Translated, it gives CASSPPTTGTYGYTF.